The 8 T cell receptor beta chains listed next were all sequenced from one sample in a study of shared clonotypes between healthy human individuals. Assay used: immunoSEQ multiplex PCR; TCRdb lists only in-frame clones, some missing. The sample lists over a million clones, approximately 72% seen once, with about 1.4% in the top ten. Source material: memory CD4+ T cells sorted from blood. Specified subset: CD45RA-negative fraction. The receptors shown here come from a man aged 18 to 29 in good health.

The chain employs TRBV7-2 and TRBJ2-7; 7 positions agree with TRBD1. The ends lost 3 bases at V and 5 bases at J; junction bases unmatched: 7. The CDR3 is 14 amino acids. Germline V gene lookup returns CDR1 SGHTA and CDR2 FQGNSA. CDR3: CASSFETGRNEQYF. The CDR3 DNA sequence: TGTGCCAGCAGCTTTGAGACAGGGCGGAACGAGCAGTACTTC.

This sequence joins TRBV7-6 and TRBJ2-3, with 9 positions matching TRBD1. The CDR3 sequence is 15 residues long. CDR1 and CDR2 (germline): SGHVS, FNYEAQ. After removal of 8 bases from V and 5 bases from J, the junction contained 11 bases not matched to a gene. The CDR3 spells CASGVGQGNIDTQYF. The CDR3 DNA reads TGTGCCAGCGGCGTGGGACAGGGAAATATAGATACGCAGTATTTT.

This clone was detected a few times. This rearrangement joins TRBV28 to TRBJ1-5; tentatively, D is TRBD1 (6 bases). V was cut by 7 bases and J by 1 base, with 14 bases left in between. Germline V CDR1 and CDR2: MDHEN, SYDVKM. This CDR3 has 15 amino acids. The CDR3 DNA reads TGTGCCAGCATTCAAGGTGGACAGAGCAATCAGCCCCAGCATTTT. Translation gives CASIQGGQSNQPQHF. The full variable domain, its missing parts supplied by reference TRBV28 and TRBJ1-5, is DVKVTQSSRYLVKRTGEKVFLECVQDMDHENMFWYRQDPGLGLRLIYFSYDVKMKEKGDIPEGYSVSREKKERFSLILESASTNQTSMYLCASIQGGQSNQPQHFGDGTRLSIL.

V gene TRBV7-2 combines with J gene TRBJ2-3; TRBD2 aligns across 9 bases. Germline CDR1 and CDR2: SGHTA and FQGNSA. The CDR3 is 14 residues long. V dropped 4 bases and J dropped 6; count of bases not matched to a gene: 5. The CDR3 loop reads CASSSGLADDTQYF. The CDR3 DNA sequence: TGTGCCAGCAGCTCGGGACTAGCTGATGATACGCAGTATTTT.

This chain uses TRBV9 with TRBJ2-3; D not certain. This CDR3 comprises 12 residues. In germline, CDR1 is SGDLS, CDR2 YYNGEE. Trimming left V 3 bases short and J 5 bases short, with 7 bases between. The DNA for the CDR3 is TGTGCCAGCAGCGCCATGATAGATACGCAGTATTTT. It yields the protein CASSAMIDTQYF.

The genes are TRBV12-1 and TRBJ2-1; the table names TRBD2, a call not compared with the DNA. TRBV12-1 counts as a pseudogene. This CDR3 contains 16 residues. CDR3 amino acids: CASSAQGLALYNEQFF. Here the CDR3 DNA reads TGTGCCAGCAGCGCCCAGGGACTAGCGCTTTACAATGAGCAGTTCTTC.

The chain uses TRBV7-2 and TRBJ2-6; D is possibly TRBD2 (6 bases). CDR3 length: 17 amino acids. Between the trimmed V and J ends, which lost 5 bases and 0 bases, there was a span of 14 bases. Germline values: CDR1 SGHTA, CDR2 FQGNSA. CDR3: CASSGGAGLSGANVLTF. DNA for the CDR3: TGTGCCAGCAGCGGGGGAGCGGGCCTCTCTGGGGCCAACGTCCTGACTTTC.

The chain recombines TRBV11-2 with TRBJ1-1; D possibly corresponds to TRBD1 (5 bases). Deletions cut 1 base from V and 4 bases from J, with 13 bases between. CDR1 is SGHAT, CDR2 FQNNGV, per germline. The CDR3 has 15 residues. The CDR3, as DNA: TGTGCCAGCAGCTTAGTCCAGGGACGACGCACTGAAGCTTTCTTT. Its translation is CASSLVQGRRTEAFF.